Given below is one TCR beta chain in context. The antigen remains undetermined. The naive CD8 subset, CD45RO-negative cells positively selected for CCR7, excluded terminally differentiated effector memory CD45RA+ cells. CDR1 SEHNR and CDR2 FQNEAQ come from the germline V gene (reference sequence). Trimming took off 1 base at V and 0 bases at J, with 6 bases between the two ends. The CDR3 is 14 amino acids. Several immunoSEQ plates received, in even portions, the genomic DNA of each subset. Data came from immunoSEQ multiplex PCR; TCRdb stores just in-frame clones and leaves some out. The sample contains about 550,000 clones, roughly 96% of which appear only once. This sample is drawn from a study of shared clonotypes between healthy human individuals. Findings of the study overall: Relative to their counterparts shared across all four donors, non-shared clonotypes exhibited diminished generation probabilities. It was expected that sequencing depth would affect clonotype sharing among donors. Sampling involved blood alone; tissue repertoires likely differ.

Sequenced sample: naive CD8+ T cells sorted from blood. The rearrangement links TRBV7-9 to TRBJ1-1, with unresolved D. The clonotype comes from a woman aged 25-40 years in good health. The CDR3 DNA reads as TGTGCCAGCAGCTTAGTCAGCATGAACACTGAAGCTTTCTTT. As protein: CASSLVSMNTEAFF.